These T cell receptor beta chains were read from a single sample in a study of blood T cell repertoires in COVID-19. Method: immunoSEQ multiplex PCR; TCRdb's copy keeps in-frame clones and lacks some. The profile shows about 260,000 clones, 86% of them singletons. The sample taken for sequencing was peripheral blood. These receptors all stem from a man aged 25-40 years with active or convalescent COVID-19. Each CDR3 is given with its conserved first and last residue. D genes are given only for firm matches. The size of a clone is reported for some rows only, either as once, few or many, or as a class for expanded clones.

d_call	v_call	j_call	clone_size	cdr3_aa
TRBD1	TRBV19	TRBJ1-2	-	CASSIAGTGVYGYTF
-	TRBV5-1	TRBJ1-2	-	CASSLDRDIDYGYTF
TRBD2	TRBV5-1	TRBJ2-1	-	CASTDGGGANEQFF
-	TRBV14	TRBJ2-5	-	CASSPRVPGTQYF
TRBD1	TRBV30	TRBJ1-6	-	CAWSESPGGTNSPLHF
TRBD1	TRBV4-3	TRBJ2-2	-	CASSRGTGVGTGELFF
TRBD1	TRBV5-4	TRBJ1-3	-	CASSKETGVHGNTIYF
TRBD2	TRBV4-1	TRBJ2-7	-	CASSQAGGALEQYF
TRBD2	TRBV6-2/TRBV6-3	TRBJ2-7	once	CASSYGTSGGSYEQYF
TRBD1	TRBV27	TRBJ1-5	-	CASSSQGARQPQHF
TRBD1	TRBV10-2	TRBJ1-1	-	CASSEQGALGTEAFF
-	TRBV7-3	TRBJ2-2	-	CASSLMGGTGELFF